This T cell receptor beta chain appears in the sequencing data of a study of human T cells and chemical hapten exposure. The study's findings and limits: In the PT1 data, expanded TCR counts showed a positive correlation with patch test score. Relative to controls, expanded TCRs formed significantly more large CDR3 similarity clusters. DPC sensitization did not alter TCRs above 1 in 1000 frequency.

Time point indicated: pre-sensitization, week 0. Treatment noted: therapeutic diphenylcyclopropenone sensitization with weekly scalp DPC. From the RACE reads, TCRdb called clonotypes with MiXCR, one entry per CDR3 protein. The table has about 110,000 distinct CDR3 sequences, about 12% seen once. This CDR3 comprises 17 residues. The ends were cut back, 8 bases at V and 1 base at J, with 20 bases in the middle. Germline V gene sequence: CDR1 MDHEN, CDR2 SYDVKM. Turning to this clonotype: What it binds is not known.

The sequences come from whole blood, collected in connection with sensitization to the hapten diphenylcyclopropenone (DPC). The sequence was collected from a woman aged 45-65 years with alopecia areata. Some clones in this sample may be carry-over from other donors' samples. V is TRBV28 and J is TRBJ2-2, with D possibly matching TRBD2 (5 bases). This CDR3 reads CASSGLKVALNTGELFF. CDR3 bases: TGTGCCAGCTCTGGACTTAAGGTAGCCCTGAACACCGGGGAGCTGTTTTTT.